Here is one TCR beta chain with its context. Its antigen is undetermined. Assay used: immunoSEQ multiplex PCR; TCRdb lists only in-frame clones, some missing. The sample has nearly 25,000 clones; around 88% are singletons. The sample comes from a study of T cells in localized non-small cell lung cancer. Study-wide results and limits: A median of around 52 clones ranked among the top 100 in tumor appeared in adjacent lung. Compared with tumor, uninvolved adjacent lung displayed greater T cell clonality, ranking highest overall. With higher T cell density in blood came longer overall survival.

V lost 7 bases to trimming and J lost 5 bases, with 20 bases between them. The CDR3 runs to 15 residues. CDR1 SGHTA and CDR2 FQGNSA come from the germline V gene. Here the sequenced sample was peripheral blood, taken before any cancer treatment. The source is a male donor aged 60 or over with stage II squamous cell lung carcinoma. The chain uses TRBV7-2 and TRBJ1-2, with D hard to call. CDR3 loop: CASTLVGPSGYGYTF. The CDR3 DNA is TGTGCCAGCACCTTGGTTGGCCCCTCGGGATATGGCTACACCTTC.